This TCR beta chain was captured by sequencing in a study of regulatory T cells in long-lasting Graves disease. Documented time point: newly diagnosed GD, antithyroid drugs for less than 3 months. Making the TCR library involved RNA that had been extracted from PBMCs. Building the TCR beta libraries relied on iRepertoire HTBI primers, and CDR3 regions underwent Arm-PCR. TCRdb used MiXCR to reprocess the multiplex PCR reads, holding one entry per CDR3 protein. The table records hundreds of thousands of distinct CDR3 sequences, 15% to 20% of them present only once. This CDR3 is 13 amino acids long. The V and J ends lost 6 bases and 4 bases respectively, with 10 bases between them. This clonotype has only a few counts. These data were likewise used in another study, on T cells in Graves' hyperthyroidism and ophthalmopathy.

The source is a woman aged 40-60 years with Graves disease. The material was peripheral blood mononuclear cells (PBMCs), obtained at new diagnosis, from a patient treated with antithyroid drugs. The V gene is TRBV12-3 or TRBV12-4, the J gene TRBJ2-1, with no clear D. This chain's CDR3 is CASSAGMYNEQFF. The CDR3 nucleotides read TGTGCCAGCAGCGCTGGGATGTACAATGAGCAGTTCTTC.